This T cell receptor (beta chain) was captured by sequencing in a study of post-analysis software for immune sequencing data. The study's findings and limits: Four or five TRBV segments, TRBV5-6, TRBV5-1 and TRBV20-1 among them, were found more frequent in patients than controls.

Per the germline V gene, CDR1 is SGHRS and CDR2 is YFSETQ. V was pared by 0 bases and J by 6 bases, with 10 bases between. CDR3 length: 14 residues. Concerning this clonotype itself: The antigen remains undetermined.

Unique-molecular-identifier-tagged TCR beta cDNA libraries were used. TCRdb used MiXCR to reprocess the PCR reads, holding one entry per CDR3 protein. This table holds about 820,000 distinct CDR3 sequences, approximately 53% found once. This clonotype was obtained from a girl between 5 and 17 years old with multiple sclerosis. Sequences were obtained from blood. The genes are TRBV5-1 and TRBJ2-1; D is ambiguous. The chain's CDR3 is CASSLGQDGNEQFF. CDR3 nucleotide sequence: TGCGCCAGCAGCTTGGGGCAGGATGGCAATGAGCAGTTCTTC.